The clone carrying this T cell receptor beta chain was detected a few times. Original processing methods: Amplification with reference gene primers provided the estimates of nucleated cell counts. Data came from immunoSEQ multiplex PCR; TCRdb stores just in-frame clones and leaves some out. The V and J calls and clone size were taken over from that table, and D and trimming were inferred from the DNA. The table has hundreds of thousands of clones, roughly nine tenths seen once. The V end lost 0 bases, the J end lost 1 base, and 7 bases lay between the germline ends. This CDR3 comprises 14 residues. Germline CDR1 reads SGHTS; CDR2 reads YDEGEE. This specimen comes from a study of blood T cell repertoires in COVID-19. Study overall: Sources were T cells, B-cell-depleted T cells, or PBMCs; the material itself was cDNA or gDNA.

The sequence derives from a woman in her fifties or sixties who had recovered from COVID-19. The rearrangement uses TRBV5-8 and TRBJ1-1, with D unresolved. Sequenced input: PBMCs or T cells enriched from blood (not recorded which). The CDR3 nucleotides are TGTGCCAGCAGCTTGGTTAATAGGAACACTGAAGCTTTCTTT. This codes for CASSLVNRNTEAFF.